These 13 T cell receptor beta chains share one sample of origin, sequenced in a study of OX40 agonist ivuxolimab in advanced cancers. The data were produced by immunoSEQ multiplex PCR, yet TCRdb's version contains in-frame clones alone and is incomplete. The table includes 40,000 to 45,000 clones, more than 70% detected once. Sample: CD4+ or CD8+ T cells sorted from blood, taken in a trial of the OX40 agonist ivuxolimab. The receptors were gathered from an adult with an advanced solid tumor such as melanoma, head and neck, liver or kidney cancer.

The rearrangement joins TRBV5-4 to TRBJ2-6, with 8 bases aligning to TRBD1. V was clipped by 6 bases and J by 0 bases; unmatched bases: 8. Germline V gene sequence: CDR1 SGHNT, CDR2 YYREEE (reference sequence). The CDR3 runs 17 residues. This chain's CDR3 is CASMTGTGRSGANVLTF. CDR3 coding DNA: TGTGCCAGCATGACCGGGACAGGTCGCTCTGGGGCCAACGTCCTGACTTTC.

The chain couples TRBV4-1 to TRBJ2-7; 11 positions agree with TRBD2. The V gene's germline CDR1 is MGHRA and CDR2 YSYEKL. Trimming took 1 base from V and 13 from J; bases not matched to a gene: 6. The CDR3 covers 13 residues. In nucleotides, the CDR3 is TGCGCCAGCAGCCAAGCGTCTAGCGGGAGGTTCTACTTC. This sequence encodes CASSQASSGRFYF.

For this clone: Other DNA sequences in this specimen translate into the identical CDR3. The CDR3 loop reads CASSLEDQPQHF. In DNA, the CDR3 is TGTGCCAGCAGTTTGGAGGATCAGCCCCAGCATTTT. J is TRBJ1-5 and V is TRBV28; D is ambiguous. CDR1 MDHEN and CDR2 SYDVKM come from the germline V gene. Trimming took off 3 bases at V and 5 bases at J, with 5 bases between the two ends. The CDR3 runs 12 residues.

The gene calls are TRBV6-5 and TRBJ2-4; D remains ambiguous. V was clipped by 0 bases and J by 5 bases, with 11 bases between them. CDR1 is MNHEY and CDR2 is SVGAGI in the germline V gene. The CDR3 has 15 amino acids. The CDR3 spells CASSYSSATQNIQYF. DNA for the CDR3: TGTGCCAGCAGTTACTCCAGCGCCACCCAAAACATTCAGTACTTC.

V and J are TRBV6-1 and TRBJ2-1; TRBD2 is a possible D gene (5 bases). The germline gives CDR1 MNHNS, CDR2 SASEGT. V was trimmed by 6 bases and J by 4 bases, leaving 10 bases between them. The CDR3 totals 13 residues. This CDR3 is CASREATYNEQFF. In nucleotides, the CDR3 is TGTGCCAGCAGGGAGGCCACTTACAATGAGCAGTTCTTC.

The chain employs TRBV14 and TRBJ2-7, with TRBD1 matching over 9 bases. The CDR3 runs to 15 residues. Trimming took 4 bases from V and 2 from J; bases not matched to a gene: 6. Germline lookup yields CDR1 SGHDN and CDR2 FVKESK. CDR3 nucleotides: TGTGCCAGCAGCCGGGACAGGGTTGGGGCCTACGAGCAGTACTTC. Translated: CASSRDRVGAYEQYF. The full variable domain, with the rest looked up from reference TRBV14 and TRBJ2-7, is EAGVTQFPSHSVIEKGQTVTLRCDPISGHDNLYWYRRVMGKEIKFLLHFVKESKQDESGMPNNRFLAERTGGTYSTLKVQPAELEDSGVYFCASSRDRVGAYEQYFGPGTRLTVT.

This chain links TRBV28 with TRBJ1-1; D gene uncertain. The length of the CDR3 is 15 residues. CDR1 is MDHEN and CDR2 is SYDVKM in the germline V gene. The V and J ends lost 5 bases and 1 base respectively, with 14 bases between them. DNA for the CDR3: TGTGCCAGCAGTCCAAGAGGGCGCGCGAACACTGAAGCTTTCTTT. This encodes CASSPRGRANTEAFF.

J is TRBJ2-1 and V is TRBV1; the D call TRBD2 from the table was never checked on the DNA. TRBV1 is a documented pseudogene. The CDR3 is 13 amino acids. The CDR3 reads CTSRTSGYNEQFF. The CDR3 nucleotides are TGCACCAGCCGGACTAGCGGGTACAATGAGCAGTTCTTC.

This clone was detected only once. CDR3 in DNA: TGCAGCGCTAGCGGGAACACCGGGGAGCTGTTTTTT. Its translation is CSASGNTGELFF. The chain is built from TRBV29-1 and TRBJ2-2; 7 positions match TRBD2. The CDR3 has 12 residues. V dropped 7 bases and J dropped 1; count of bases not matched to a gene: 0. Germline V gene data show CDR1 as SQVTM and CDR2 as ANQGSEA.

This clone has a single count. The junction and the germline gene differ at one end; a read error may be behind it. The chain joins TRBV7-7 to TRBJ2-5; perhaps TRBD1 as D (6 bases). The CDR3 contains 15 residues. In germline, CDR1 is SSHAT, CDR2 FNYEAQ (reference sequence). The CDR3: CASSTDTQGGETQYF. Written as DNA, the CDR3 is TGTGCTAGCAGCACCGACACCCAAGGGGGAGAGACCCAGTACTTC.

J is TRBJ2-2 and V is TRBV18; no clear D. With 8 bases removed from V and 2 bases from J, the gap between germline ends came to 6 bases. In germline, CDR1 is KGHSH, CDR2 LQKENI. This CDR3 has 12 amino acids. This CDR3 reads CASRGNTGELFF. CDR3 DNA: TGTGCCAGCCGTGGTAACACCGGGGAGCTGTTTTTT. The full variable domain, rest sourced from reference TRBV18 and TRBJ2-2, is NAGVMQNPRHLVRRRGQEARLRCSPMKGHSHVYWYRQLPEEGLKFMVYLQKENIIDESGMPKERFSAEFPKEGPSILRIQQVVRGDSAAYFCASRGNTGELFFGEGSRLTVL.

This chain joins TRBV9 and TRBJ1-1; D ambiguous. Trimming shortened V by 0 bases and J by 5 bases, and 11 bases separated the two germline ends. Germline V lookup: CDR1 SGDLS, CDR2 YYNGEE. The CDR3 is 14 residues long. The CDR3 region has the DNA TGTGCCAGCAGCGTAGAGGTAGGGAAAACTGAAGCTTTCTTT. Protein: CASSVEVGKTEAFF.

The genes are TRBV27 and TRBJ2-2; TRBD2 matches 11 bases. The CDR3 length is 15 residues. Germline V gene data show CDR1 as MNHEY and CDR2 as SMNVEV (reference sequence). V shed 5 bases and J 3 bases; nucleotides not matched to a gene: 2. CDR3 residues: CASSTSGRHTGELFF. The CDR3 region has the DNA TGTGCCAGCAGTACTAGCGGGAGACACACCGGGGAGCTGTTTTTT.